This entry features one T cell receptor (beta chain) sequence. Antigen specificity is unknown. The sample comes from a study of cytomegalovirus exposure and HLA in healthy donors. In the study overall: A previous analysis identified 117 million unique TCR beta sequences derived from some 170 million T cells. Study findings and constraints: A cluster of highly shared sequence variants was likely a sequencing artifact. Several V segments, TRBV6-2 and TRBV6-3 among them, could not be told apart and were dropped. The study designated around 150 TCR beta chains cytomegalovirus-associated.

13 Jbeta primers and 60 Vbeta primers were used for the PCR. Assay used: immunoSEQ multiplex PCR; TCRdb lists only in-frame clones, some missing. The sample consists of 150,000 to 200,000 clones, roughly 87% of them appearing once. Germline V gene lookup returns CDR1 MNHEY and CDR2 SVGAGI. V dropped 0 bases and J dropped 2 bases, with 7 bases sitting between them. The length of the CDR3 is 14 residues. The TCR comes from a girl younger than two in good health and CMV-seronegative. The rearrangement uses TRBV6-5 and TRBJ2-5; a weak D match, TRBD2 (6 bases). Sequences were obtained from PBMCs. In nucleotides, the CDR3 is TGTGCCAGCAGTTACTCCGGGGGACAAGAGACCCAGTACTTC. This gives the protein CASSYSGGQETQYF.